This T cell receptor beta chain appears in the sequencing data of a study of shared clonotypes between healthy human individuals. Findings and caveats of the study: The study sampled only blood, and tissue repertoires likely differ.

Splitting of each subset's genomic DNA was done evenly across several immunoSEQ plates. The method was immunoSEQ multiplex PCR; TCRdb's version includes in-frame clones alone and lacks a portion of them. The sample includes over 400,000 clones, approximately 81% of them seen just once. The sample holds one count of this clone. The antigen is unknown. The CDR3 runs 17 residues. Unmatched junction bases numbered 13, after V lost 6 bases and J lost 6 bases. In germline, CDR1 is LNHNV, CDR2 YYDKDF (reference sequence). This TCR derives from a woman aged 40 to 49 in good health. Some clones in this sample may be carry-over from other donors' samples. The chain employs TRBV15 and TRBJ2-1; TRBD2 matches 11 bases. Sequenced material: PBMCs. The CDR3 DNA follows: TGTGCCACCAGTCCCCTACCCGGACTAGCGGGCCTCAATGAGCAGTTCTTC. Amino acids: CATSPLPGLAGLNEQFF.